This record covers a single T cell receptor (beta chain). Antigen: not known. With the ViraFEST assay, the study expanded antigen-specific CD4+ T cells using viral peptide pools, then sequenced them. A roughly ten-day culture period preceded the isolation of CD4+ T cells. Subjects were given two BNT162b2 or mRNA-1273 vaccine doses. Absence of prior SARS-CoV-2 infection characterized the vaccine recipients, who showed negative nucleocapsid antibodies. Cultures had half their medium replaced with IL-2 medium on days 3 and 7. This sample was taken from a study of vaccination effects on CD4 cells after COVID-19. Study details: A median of 72 days separated the second dose and sampling. Study-wide results and limits: Marked clonal contraction of both clone types appeared late after vaccination.

Germline V CDR1 and CDR2: SGHNT, YYREEE (reference sequence). The V and J ends lost 2 bases and 5 bases respectively, with 11 bases between them. The CDR3 contains 13 residues. Produced via immunoSEQ multiplex PCR; TCRdb's table is partial and in-frame only. The table lists just under 30,000 clones, 65% to 75% of them singletons. The rearrangement uses TRBV5-4 and TRBJ2-7; D call uncertain. This clonotype was sampled from a human donor who received a COVID-19 vaccine. The starting material was CD4+ T cells from PBMCs cultured with HCoV-OC43 spike peptides, obtained after COVID-19 vaccination. Subset specified: HCoV-OC43 spike overlapping peptide pool stimulation. The CDR3 coding sequence is TGTGCCAGCAGCTTATTCGTCACCAACGAGCAGTACTTC. It encodes CASSLFVTNEQYF.